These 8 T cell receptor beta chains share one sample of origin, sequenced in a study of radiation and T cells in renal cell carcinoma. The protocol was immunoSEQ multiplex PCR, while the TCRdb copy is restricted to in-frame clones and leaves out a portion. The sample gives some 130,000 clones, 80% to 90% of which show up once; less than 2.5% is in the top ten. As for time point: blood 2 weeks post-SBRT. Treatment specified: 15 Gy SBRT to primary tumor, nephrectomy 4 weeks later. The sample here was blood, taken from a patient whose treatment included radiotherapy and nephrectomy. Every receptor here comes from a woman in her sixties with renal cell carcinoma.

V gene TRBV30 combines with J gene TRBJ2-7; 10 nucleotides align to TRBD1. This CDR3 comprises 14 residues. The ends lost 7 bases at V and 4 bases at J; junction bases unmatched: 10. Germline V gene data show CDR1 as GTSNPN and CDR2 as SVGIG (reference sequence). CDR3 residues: CAFLGQGDSYEQYF. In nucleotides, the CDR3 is TGTGCCTTCCTTGGACAGGGGGATTCTTACGAGCAGTACTTC.

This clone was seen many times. CDR3 nucleotides: TGCGCCAGCAGCCAGTCCAATGAGCAGTTCTTC. Translated: CASSQSNEQFF. The V gene is TRBV10-1, the J gene TRBJ2-1; D is ambiguous. V was shortened by 6 bases and J by 6 bases, with 6 bases between the two germline ends. The CDR3 has 11 residues. Germline CDR1 is WNHNN and CDR2 is SYGVQD (reference sequence).

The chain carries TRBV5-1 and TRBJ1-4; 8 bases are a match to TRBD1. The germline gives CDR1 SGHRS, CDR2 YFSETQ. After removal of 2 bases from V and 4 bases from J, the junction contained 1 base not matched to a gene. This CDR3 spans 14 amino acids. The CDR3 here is CASSFGQGNEKLFF. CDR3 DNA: TGCGCCAGCAGCTTCGGACAGGGTAATGAAAAACTGTTTTTT.

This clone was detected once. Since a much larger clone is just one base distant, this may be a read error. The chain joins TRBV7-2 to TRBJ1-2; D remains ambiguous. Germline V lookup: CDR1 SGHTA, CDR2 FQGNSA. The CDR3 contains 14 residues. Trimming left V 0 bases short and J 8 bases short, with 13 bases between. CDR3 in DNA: TGTGCCAGCAGCTTAGCTCCCGGTCTCTACGGCTACACCTTC. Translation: CASSLAPGLYGYTF. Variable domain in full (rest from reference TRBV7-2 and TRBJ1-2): GAGVSQSPSNKVTEKGKDVELRCDPISGHTALYWYRQSLGQGLEFLIYFQGNSAPDKSGLPSDRFSAERTGGSVSTLTIQRTQQEDSAVYLCASSLAPGLYGYTFGSGTRLTVV.

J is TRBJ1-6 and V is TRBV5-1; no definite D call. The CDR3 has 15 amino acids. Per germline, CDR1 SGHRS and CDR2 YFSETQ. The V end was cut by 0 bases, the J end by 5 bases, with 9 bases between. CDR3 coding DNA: TGCGCCAGCAGCTTGGAGGGATCCCATAATTCACCCCTCCACTTT. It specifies CASSLEGSHNSPLHF.

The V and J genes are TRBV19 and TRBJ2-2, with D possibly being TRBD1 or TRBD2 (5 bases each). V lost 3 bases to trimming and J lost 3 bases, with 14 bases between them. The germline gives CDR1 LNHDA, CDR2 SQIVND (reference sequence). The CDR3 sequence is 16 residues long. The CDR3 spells CASSMRWQGDTGELFF. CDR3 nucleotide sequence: TGTGCCAGTAGTATGAGGTGGCAGGGAGACACCGGGGAGCTGTTTTTT.

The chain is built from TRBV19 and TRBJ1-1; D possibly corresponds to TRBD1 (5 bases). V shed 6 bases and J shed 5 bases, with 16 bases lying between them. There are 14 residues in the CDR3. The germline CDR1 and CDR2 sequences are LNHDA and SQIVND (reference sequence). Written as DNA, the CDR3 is TGTGCCAGTAGCCACCATGACAGAAGGACTGAAGCTTTCTTT. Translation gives CASSHHDRRTEAFF.

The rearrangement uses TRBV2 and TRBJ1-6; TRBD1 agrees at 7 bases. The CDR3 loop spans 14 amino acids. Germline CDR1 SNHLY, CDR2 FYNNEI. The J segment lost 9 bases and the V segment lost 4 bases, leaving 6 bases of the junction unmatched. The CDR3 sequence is CASSGQGIGSPLHF. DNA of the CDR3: TGTGCCAGCAGTGGACAGGGTATAGGTTCACCCCTCCACTTT.